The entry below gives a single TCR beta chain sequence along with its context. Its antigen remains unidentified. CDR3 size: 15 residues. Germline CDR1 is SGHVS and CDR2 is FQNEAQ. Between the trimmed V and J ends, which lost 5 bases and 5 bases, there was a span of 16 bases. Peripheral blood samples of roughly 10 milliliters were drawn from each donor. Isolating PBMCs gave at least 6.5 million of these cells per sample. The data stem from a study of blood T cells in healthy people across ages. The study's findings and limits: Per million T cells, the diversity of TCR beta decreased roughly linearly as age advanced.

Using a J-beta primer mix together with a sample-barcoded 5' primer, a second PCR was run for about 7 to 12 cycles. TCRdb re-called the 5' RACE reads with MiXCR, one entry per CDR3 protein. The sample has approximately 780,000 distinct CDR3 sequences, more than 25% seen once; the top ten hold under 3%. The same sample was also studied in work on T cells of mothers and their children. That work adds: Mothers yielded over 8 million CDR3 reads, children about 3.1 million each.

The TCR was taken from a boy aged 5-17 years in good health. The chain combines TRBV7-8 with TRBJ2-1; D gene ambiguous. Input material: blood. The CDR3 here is CASSPYRVRHNEQFF. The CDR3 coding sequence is TGTGCCAGCAGCCCCTACCGGGTCCGGCACAATGAGCAGTTCTTC.